This record covers a single T cell receptor (beta chain). Its target is not known. Sequence at one end of the junction differs from germline and may be a read error. These data originate in a study of blood T cells in healthy people across ages. For the second PCR, which ran for about 6 to 11 cycles, a sample-barcoded 5' primer and a J-beta primer mix were used. TCRdb recomputed calls from the 5' RACE reads with MiXCR, one row per CDR3 protein. The sample carries about 1,800,000 distinct CDR3 sequences, about 30% recorded once. This CDR3 region has 15 residues. Study-level findings and limits: The fall in TCR beta diversity per million T cells was roughly linear with age. More naive CD4+ cells and higher diversity were found in long-lived than in aged donors. Donor CMV status, an unknown factor, possibly confounded changes in expanded clonotypes.

The V call is TRBV12-3 or TRBV12-4, the J call TRBJ1-4; a weak D match, TRBD1 (5 bases). This TCR derives from a woman between 25 and 40 years old in good health. Material for sequencing was blood. This CDR3 reads CASSSTGTYNEKRFF. In DNA form, the CDR3 reads TGTGCCAGCAGTTCCACCGGGACCTATAATGAAAAACGGTTTTTT.